A single sample is the source of the 26 T cell receptor beta chains below, sequenced in a study of chemoradiotherapy in HPV16-positive cancers. The method was immunoSEQ multiplex PCR; TCRdb's version includes in-frame clones alone and lacks a portion of them. The sample has 9,500 to 12,000 clones, just over 90% seen once. The source was blood, collected from a patient who underwent chemoradiotherapy. Every receptor here comes from a human donor with HPV-associated anogenital cancer.

The chain recombines TRBV4-1 with TRBJ2-1; TRBD2 agrees at 8 bases. Germline V gene lookup returns CDR1 MGHRA and CDR2 YSYEKL. The trim removed 0 bases at V and 4 bases at J, leaving 8 bases unmatched. The CDR3 is 17 residues long. The CDR3 DNA is TGCGCCAGCAGCCAAGATCGGGCGGGGGGTCCTTACAATGAGCAGTTCTTC. As protein: CASSQDRAGGPYNEQFF.

The rearrangement uses TRBV6-4 and TRBJ1-2; 9 nucleotides agree with TRBD1. Unmatched junction bases numbered 4, after V lost 4 bases and J lost 4 bases. The germline V gene encodes CDR1 MRHNA and CDR2 SNTAGT. The length of the CDR3 is 14 residues. The CDR3 DNA reads TGTGCCAGCAGTGCCCAGACAGGGGGCTATGGCTACACCTTC. This gives the protein CASSAQTGGYGYTF.

The V call is TRBV28, the J call TRBJ1-5, with TRBD1 as a possible D gene (6 bases). The length of the CDR3 is 14 residues. The V gene lost 6 bases and the J gene lost 6 bases, with 15 bases spanning the gap. The germline V gene encodes CDR1 MDHEN and CDR2 SYDVKM. In DNA form, the CDR3 reads TGTGCCAGCAGAACTGCAGGGGACGCTCAGCCCCAGCATTTT. This sequence encodes CASRTAGDAQPQHF.

The rearrangement links TRBV13 to TRBJ1-2; 11 bases map to TRBD1. The CDR3 contains 15 residues. Trimming cost V 4 bases and J 4 bases; bases outside gene matches: 5. The germline CDR1 and CDR2 sequences are PRHDT and FYEKMQ (reference sequence). The CDR3 DNA is TGTGCCAGCAGCTCTTCCGGGACAGGGGGCTATGGCTACACCTTC. Protein: CASSSSGTGGYGYTF.

The chain employs TRBV6-4 and TRBJ1-2; 8 bases match TRBD1. Looked up from germline, CDR1 is MRHNA and CDR2 is SNTAGT. With 6 bases clipped from V and 9 bases from J, the junction kept 12 bases outside the gene matches. The CDR3 covers 14 residues. CDR3 bases: TGTGCCAGCAGAGCGGGTTGGACAGGGAGTCGCTACACCTTC. Protein product: CASRAGWTGSRYTF.

This clone was counted a single time. CDR3 sequence: CASSSQETGELFF. The DNA of the CDR3 is TGTGCCAGCAGTTCACAGGAGACCGGGGAGCTGTTTTTT. This chain uses TRBV6-5 with TRBJ2-2, with D perhaps TRBD1 (5 bases). CDR1 MNHEY and CDR2 SVGAGI come from the germline V gene. With 4 bases removed from V and 5 bases from J, the gap between germline ends came to 8 bases. There are 13 residues in the CDR3.

This chain uses TRBV7-2 with TRBJ1-4; a possible D gene is TRBD1 (5 bases). The CDR3 spans 15 residues. Germline CDR1 is SGHTA and CDR2 is FQGNSA. Trimming took 3 bases from V and 8 from J, leaving 16 bases between them. CDR3 nucleotide sequence: TGTGCCAGCAGCTTCCCAGACAGAGGACACGAAAAACTGTTTTTT. Translated: CASSFPDRGHEKLFF. Filled out from reference TRBV7-2 and TRBJ1-4, the complete variable domain reads GAGVSQSPSNKVTEKGKDVELRCDPISGHTALYWYRQSLGQGLEFLIYFQGNSAPDKSGLPSDRFSAERTGGSVSTLTIQRTQQEDSAVYLCASSFPDRGHEKLFFGSGTQLSVL.

The chain couples TRBV6-1 to TRBJ2-7; D may be TRBD2 (7 bases). CDR3 length equals 15 residues. V gave up 1 base and J gave up 0 bases, with 10 bases separating them. Germline V gives CDR1 MNHNS, CDR2 SASEGT. CDR3 residues: CASSEEGGSSYEQYF. The CDR3 DNA follows: TGTGCCAGCAGTGAAGAGGGGGGGAGCTCCTACGAGCAGTACTTC.

The chain recombines TRBV6-5 with TRBJ1-2; D might be TRBD1 (6 bases). Germline V CDR1 and CDR2: MNHEY, SVGAGI. The CDR3 consists of 12 residues. V was shortened by 7 bases and J by 3 bases, with 9 bases between the two germline ends. CDR3 sequence reads: CASMTGYYGYTF. The CDR3 DNA sequence: TGTGCCAGCATGACAGGCTACTATGGCTACACCTTC.

The CDR3 DNA sequence: TGTGCCAGCAGCTTGGGACTAGGGAGCCAAGAGACCCAGTACTTC. Its protein is CASSLGLGSQETQYF. The chain has TRBV7-9 and TRBJ2-5; TRBD2 agrees at 8 bases. Trimming cost V 3 bases and J 1 base; bases outside gene matches: 4. Looked up from germline, CDR1 is SEHNR and CDR2 is FQNEAQ (reference sequence). The CDR3 runs to 15 residues.

This clone has a single count. The chain combines TRBV29-1 with TRBJ2-3; maybe TRBD1 (5 bases). Trimming pared 4 bases from V and 2 bases from J, leaving 7 bases between. The germline CDR1 and CDR2 sequences are SQVTM and ANQGSEA. The CDR3 loop spans 12 amino acids. The CDR3 bases are TGCAGCGTTGTGACAGCCACAGATACGCAGTATTTT. Residues: CSVVTATDTQYF.

V is TRBV12-2 and J is TRBJ1-1; the table calls TRBD1, which could not be checked here. TRBV12-2 is a documented pseudogene. This CDR3 is 15 amino acids long. This CDR3 is CASRLVGDRRSVAFF. The CDR3 bases are TGTGCAAGTCGCTTAGTTGGGGACAGGAGGTCGGTAGCTTTCTTT.

V usage is TRBV5-4 and J usage is TRBJ1-2; D unresolved. V dropped 0 bases and J dropped 0 bases, with 9 bases sitting between them. The CDR3 is 15 amino acids. Germline CDR1 and CDR2: SGHNT and YYREEE (reference sequence). This CDR3 reads CASSLGAGTNYGYTF. The CDR3 nucleotides read TGTGCCAGCAGCTTGGGCGCCGGGACTAACTATGGCTACACCTTC.

V is TRBV9 and J is TRBJ2-3, with D possibly matching TRBD1 (6 bases). CDR3 length: 15 amino acids. Trimming removed 4 bases at V and 2 bases at J, with 14 bases between. CDR1 and CDR2 (germline): SGDLS, YYNGEE. CDR3 sequence reads: CASSPSGQTTDTQYF. CDR3 DNA: TGTGCCAGCAGCCCCAGCGGACAGACCACAGATACGCAGTATTTT.

J is TRBJ2-3 and V is TRBV27; D may be TRBD1 (5 bases). Germline CDR1 MNHEY, CDR2 SMNVEV (reference sequence). CDR3 length equals 16 residues. The V and J ends lost 4 bases and 0 bases respectively, with 14 bases between them. The chain's CDR3 is CASSYRTLLSTDTQYF. Written as DNA, the CDR3 is TGTGCCAGCAGTTACCGGACACTCTTAAGCACAGATACGCAGTATTTT.

The V gene is TRBV11-3, the J gene TRBJ2-5; no firm D call. The germline V and J ends were trimmed by 0 bases and 3 bases, with 8 bases remaining between them. Looked up from germline, CDR1 is SGHNT and CDR2 is YENEEA. The CDR3 is 14 amino acids. CDR3 in amino acids: CASSLDSIEETQYF. The CDR3 DNA is TGTGCCAGCAGCTTAGATTCAATAGAAGAGACCCAGTACTTC.

The genes are TRBV9 and TRBJ2-1; 7 bases match TRBD2. Germline V gene data show CDR1 as SGDLS and CDR2 as YYNGEE. The CDR3 is 15 amino acids. The junction had 4 bases not matched to a gene; V was cut back by 0 bases and J by 4 bases. The CDR3 DNA reads as TGTGCCAGCAGCGTAGACGGGGAGGGGTACAATGAGCAGTTCTTC. Translating it yields CASSVDGEGYNEQFF.

This chain uses TRBV6-1 with TRBJ2-2, with D perhaps TRBD1 or TRBD2 (5 bases each). V was trimmed by 4 bases and J by 1 base, leaving 10 bases between them. The germline V gene encodes CDR1 MNHNS and CDR2 SASEGT. There are 15 residues in the CDR3. CDR3 sequence: CASSGEGLNTGELFF. CDR3 coding DNA: TGTGCCAGCAGTGGAGAGGGGCTGAACACCGGGGAGCTGTTTTTT.

V is TRBV19 and J is TRBJ1-2; 7 nucleotides align to TRBD1. This CDR3 contains 14 residues. Germline V CDR1 and CDR2: LNHDA, SQIVND (reference sequence). J gave up 8 bases and V 4 bases, and 10 bases lay outside the gene matches. In DNA form, the CDR3 reads TGTGCCAGTAGTAAACCCGGGACAGCCCGGGGCTACACCTTC. Its translation: CASSKPGTARGYTF. Full variable domain (remainder filled in from reference TRBV19 and TRBJ1-2): DGGITQSPKYLFRKEGQNVTLSCEQNLNHDAMYWYRQDPGQGLRLIYYSQIVNDFQKGDIAEGYSVSREKKESFPLTVTSAQKNPTAFYLCASSKPGTARGYTFGSGTRLTVV.

This chain links TRBV27 with TRBJ2-7; D is unresolved. Trimming removed 0 bases from V and 9 bases from J, with 15 bases in between. Germline CDR1 and CDR2: MNHEY and SMNVEV (reference sequence). CDR3 length: 14 amino acids. The CDR3 nucleotides read TGTGCCAGCAGTTTATCGGGAATGGCCACCGGGCAGTACTTC. This encodes CASSLSGMATGQYF.

This clone showed up just once. This chain connects TRBV6-5 to TRBJ1-2; 12 nucleotides line up with TRBD1. Per the germline V gene, CDR1 is MNHEY and CDR2 is SVGAGI. The CDR3 contains 16 residues. V lost 2 bases, J lost 3 bases, and 4 bases stayed unmatched. In DNA, the CDR3 is TGTGCCAGCAGTTACGGCGGGACAGGGGGCGACTATGGCTACACCTTC. Translating gives CASSYGGTGGDYGYTF.

V usage is TRBV6-1 and J usage is TRBJ2-7; D perhaps matches TRBD2 (5 bases). This CDR3 is 16 amino acids long. Between the trimmed V and J ends, which lost 0 bases and 1 base, there was a span of 13 bases. Germline lookup yields CDR1 MNHNS and CDR2 SASEGT. The CDR3 sequence is CASSEAFISGSYEQYF. The CDR3 region has the DNA TGTGCCAGCAGTGAAGCGTTCATATCGGGATCCTACGAGCAGTACTTC.

The chain employs TRBV19 and TRBJ2-7; D assignment may be TRBD1 or TRBD2 (6 bases each). Trimming shortened V by 6 bases and J by 4 bases, and 16 bases separated the two germline ends. The CDR3 spans 14 residues. Germline CDR1 LNHDA, CDR2 SQIVND (reference sequence). For the CDR3, the DNA is TGTGCCAGTAGAATTTCTTCGGGGGCGTACGAGCAGTACTTC. Encoded protein: CASRISSGAYEQYF.

This chain joins TRBV7-3 and TRBJ1-1; 9 bases are a match to TRBD1. The length of the CDR3 is 14 residues. Germline lookup yields CDR1 SGHTA and CDR2 FQGTGA. The J segment lost 3 bases and the V segment lost 4 bases, leaving 3 bases of the junction unmatched. The CDR3 DNA reads as TGTGCCAGCAGCTCGGGACAGGGCCACACTGAAGCTTTCTTT. This encodes CASSSGQGHTEAFF. Using reference TRBV7-3 and TRBJ1-1 for the parts outside the CDR3, the full variable domain is GAGVSQTPSNKVTEKGKYVELRCDPISGHTALYWYRQSLGQGPEFLIYFQGTGAADDSGLPNDRFFAVRPEGSVSTLKIQRTERGDSAVYLCASSSGQGHTEAFFGQGTRLTVV.

The chain recombines TRBV21-1 with TRBJ1-1; the D call of TRBD1 is as the table states it, not checked on the DNA. TRBV21-1 represents a pseudogene. This CDR3 is built from 14 residues. CDR3: CASFTGGWSAEAFF. The CDR3 coding sequence is TGTGCCAGCTTTACAGGGGGATGGAGCGCTGAAGCTTTCTTT.

This chain uses TRBV5-1 with TRBJ2-1; tentatively, D is TRBD2 (6 bases). Deletions cut 5 bases from V and 10 bases from J, with 13 bases between. CDR3 length equals 12 residues. The germline gives CDR1 SGHRS, CDR2 YFSETQ. CDR3 nucleotides: TGCGCCAGCAGGGCCGGGACTCGAGAGCAGTTCTTC. As protein: CASRAGTREQFF.